What follows describes a single T cell receptor (beta chain). These data come from a study of blood T cell repertoires in COVID-19. Study details: From T cells, B-cell-depleted T cells, or PBMCs came the material, which was cDNA or gDNA.

Recruits, aged about 18 to 89 years, lived in 20 to 30 US areas. Grouping used clinical history reported by participants in a survey and questionnaire. In the original processing: Quantification of nucleated cells was approximated via reference gene primer amplification. Using immunoSEQ multiplex PCR, the repertoire was profiled, and TCRdb retains in-frame clones only, with some absent. The V and J calls and clone size are taken from that table; D and trimming were inferred from the DNA. The table has roughly 200,000 clones, approximately 90% seen once; the top ten hold approximately 1.1%. The CDR3 is 16 residues long. Per germline, CDR1 SGHAT and CDR2 FQNNGV. V was clipped by 3 bases and J by 5 bases; unmatched bases: 11.

The sequenced material came from PBMCs or T cells enriched from blood (not recorded which). V usage is TRBV11-2 and J usage is TRBJ2-5; TRBD2 matches at 8 bases. This TCR derives from a young man who had recovered from COVID-19. CDR3 in amino acids: CASSLITGGPGETQYF. The CDR3 coding sequence is TGTGCCAGCAGCTTGATCACGGGGGGGCCGGGTGAGACCCAGTACTTC.